This T cell receptor (beta chain) was sequenced in a study of metastatic and nonmetastatic thyroid tumors. About the study: The authors compared repertoires across blood and tumor or nodule tissue from malignant and benign thyroid patients. Study observations and caveats: In both blood and tumor samples, TCR beta diversity was reported significantly higher for malignant than benign nodules.

Per the study methods: Variation in CDR3 across clinicopathological groups served as the basis for constructing a distant-metastasis classifier in papillary thyroid cancer. MiXCR was used by TCRdb to re-call the PCR reads. V and J calls and clone size were set by TCRdb, not the authors. The table lists about 20,000 clones, approximately 40% of them singletons. This clone is labeled medium-sized (0.01 to 0.1%). Its target is not known. Not a single patient had been given any form of treatment at any point before undergoing thyroid surgery. Trimming cost V 5 bases and J 5 bases, with 13 bases left between them. Germline CDR1 LNHDA, CDR2 SQIVND (reference sequence). This CDR3 contains 14 residues.

The receptor comes from a male donor with papillary thyroid cancer or a benign thyroid nodule (not recorded which). Some clones in this sample may be carry-over from other donors' samples. The V call is TRBV19, the J call TRBJ1-5; D gene ambiguous. The sample comprised blood. The CDR3 nucleotides are TGTGCCAGTAGTTTGTACCTCCGGGATCAGCCCCAGCATTTT. This codes for CASSLYLRDQPQHF.